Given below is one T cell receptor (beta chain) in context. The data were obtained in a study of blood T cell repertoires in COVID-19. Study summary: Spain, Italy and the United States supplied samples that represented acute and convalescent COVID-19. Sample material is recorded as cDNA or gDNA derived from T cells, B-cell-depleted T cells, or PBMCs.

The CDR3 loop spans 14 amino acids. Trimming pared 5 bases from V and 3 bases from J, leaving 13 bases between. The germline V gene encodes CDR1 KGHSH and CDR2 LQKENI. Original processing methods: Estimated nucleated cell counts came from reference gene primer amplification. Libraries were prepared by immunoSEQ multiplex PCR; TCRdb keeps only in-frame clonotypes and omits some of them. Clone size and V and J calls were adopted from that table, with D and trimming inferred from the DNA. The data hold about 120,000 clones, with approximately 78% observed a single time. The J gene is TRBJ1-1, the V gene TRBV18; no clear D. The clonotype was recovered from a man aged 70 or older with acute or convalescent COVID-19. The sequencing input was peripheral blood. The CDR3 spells CASSGGWRDTEAFF. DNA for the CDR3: TGTGCCAGCTCAGGAGGATGGAGGGACACTGAAGCTTTCTTT.